The following is a T cell receptor beta chain sequence with its context. The target antigen is unknown. This sample was included in a study of T-cell reconstitution after alpha-beta-depleted transplantation in children. Study-wide findings and caveats: Most T-cell counts and diversity one year after the transplant came from T cells that were newly produced. The study traced high day-60 TCRbeta diversity in some patients to surviving recipient T cells and thymic progenitors. Where alpha-beta T cells came from about two months after transplant was reportedly several hundred expanded graft clones.

Preparation of the TCRbeta library involved a method that used unique molecular identifiers. TCRdb re-analysed the PCR reads in MiXCR, keeping a single row per CDR3 protein. The table records 450,000 to 600,000 distinct CDR3 sequences, approximately 12% of them present only once. This CDR3 has 15 residues. The germline V and J ends were trimmed by 4 bases and 3 bases, with 16 bases remaining between them. Looked up from germline, CDR1 is DFQATT and CDR2 is SNEGSKA (reference sequence). This receptor was obtained from a male patient aged 10-17 years who had a stem cell transplant for acute myeloid leukemia, so the T cells may come from the graft donor. The chain uses TRBV20-1 and TRBJ2-1; either TRBD1 or TRBD2 may fit D (5 bases each). The material sequenced was PBMCs, mostly from graft donor cells, taken 360 days after TCRalphabeta/CD19-depleted stem cell transplant. This CDR3 is CSATGTLGGYNEQFF. In DNA, the CDR3 is TGCAGTGCTACCGGGACCCTAGGCGGCTACAATGAGCAGTTCTTC.